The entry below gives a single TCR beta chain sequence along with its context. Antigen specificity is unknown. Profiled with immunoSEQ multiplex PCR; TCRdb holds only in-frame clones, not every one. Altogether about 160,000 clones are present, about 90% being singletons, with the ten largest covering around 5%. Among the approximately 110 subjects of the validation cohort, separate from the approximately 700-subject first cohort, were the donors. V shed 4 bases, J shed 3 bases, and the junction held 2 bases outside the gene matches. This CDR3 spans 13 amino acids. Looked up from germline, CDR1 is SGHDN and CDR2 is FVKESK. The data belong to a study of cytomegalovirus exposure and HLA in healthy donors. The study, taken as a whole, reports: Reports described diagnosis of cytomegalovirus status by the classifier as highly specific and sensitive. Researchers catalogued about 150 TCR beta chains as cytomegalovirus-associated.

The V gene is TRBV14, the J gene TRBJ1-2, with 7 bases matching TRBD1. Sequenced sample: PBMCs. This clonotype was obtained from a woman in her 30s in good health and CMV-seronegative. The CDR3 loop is CASSPDRDYGYTF. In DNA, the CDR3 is TGTGCCAGCAGCCCCGACAGGGACTATGGCTACACCTTC.